This T cell receptor (beta chain) was captured in a study of blood T cell repertoires in COVID-19. Background on the study: Sites across the United States, Italy and Spain contributed samples from acute and convalescent COVID-19.

How the authors handled the data: Reference gene primer amplification gave nucleated cell count estimates. Libraries were prepared by immunoSEQ multiplex PCR; TCRdb keeps only in-frame clonotypes and omits some of them. The V and J calls and clone size are taken from that table; D and trimming were inferred from the DNA. The profile shows 170,000 or so clones, around 80% of them singletons. The origin of this receptor is a man between 65 and 79 years old with active or convalescent COVID-19. The sample taken for sequencing was peripheral blood.

The chain's CDR3 is CASSPTSGSTGELFF. The CDR3, as DNA: TGTGCCAGCAGTCCTACTAGCGGGAGTACCGGGGAGCTGTTTTTT. The V and J genes are TRBV2 and TRBJ2-2; 11 nucleotides align to TRBD2. CDR3 length: 15 amino acids. CDR1 is SNHLY and CDR2 is FYNNEI in the germline V gene. J gave up 5 bases and V 5 bases, and 4 bases lay outside the gene matches.